The clone carrying this T cell receptor beta chain was found many times. Antigen: not known. The data derive from a study of T cells in Graves' hyperthyroidism and ophthalmopathy. Study outcomes and limitations: Ophthalmopathy could be told apart from stable hyperthyroidism with a 13 V-J model.

It was at first hyperthyroidism diagnosis, before any ophthalmopathy symptoms, that the blood sample was taken. TCR beta CDR3 region amplification was performed from RNA transcripts. The study used the HTBI primer set for a first-round RT-PCR of the TCR CDR3. In TCRdb, the multiplex PCR reads were re-called with MiXCR into one record per CDR3 protein. Among hundreds of thousands of distinct CDR3 sequences listed, around 25% were seen once. Germline V gives CDR1 SGHRS, CDR2 YFSETQ. This CDR3 spans 14 amino acids. Trimming cost V 1 base and J 4 bases; bases outside gene matches: 3. This chain links TRBV5-1 with TRBJ2-7, with 9 bases aligning to TRBD2. The sample consisted of blood. This clonotype was sampled from a man aged 35 to 55 with Graves' hyperthyroidism that later progressed to Graves' ophthalmopathy. CDR3 DNA: TGCGCCAGCAGCTTGTTTAGCGGGAGTTACGAGCAGTACTTC. Translating gives CASSLFSGSYEQYF.